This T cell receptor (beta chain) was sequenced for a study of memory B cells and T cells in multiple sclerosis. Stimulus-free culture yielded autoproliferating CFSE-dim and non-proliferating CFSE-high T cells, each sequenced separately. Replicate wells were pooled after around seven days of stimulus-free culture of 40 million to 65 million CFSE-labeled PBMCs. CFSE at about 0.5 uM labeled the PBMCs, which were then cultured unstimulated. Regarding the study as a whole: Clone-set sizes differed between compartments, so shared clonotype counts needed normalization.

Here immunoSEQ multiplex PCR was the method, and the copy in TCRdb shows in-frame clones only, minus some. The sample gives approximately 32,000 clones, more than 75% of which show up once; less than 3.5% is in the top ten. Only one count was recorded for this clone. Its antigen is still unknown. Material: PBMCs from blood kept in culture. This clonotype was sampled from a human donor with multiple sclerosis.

CDR3 loop: CASSVTQGEDTEAFF. CDR3 bases: TGTGCCAGCAGCGTAACACAGGGAGAGGACACTGAAGCTTTCTTT. J is TRBJ1-1 and V is TRBV9; TRBD1 might be the D (6 bases). This CDR3 region has 15 residues. Germline-derived CDR1 and CDR2 are SGDLS and YYNGEE. Trimming left V 1 base short and J 3 bases short, with 13 bases between.